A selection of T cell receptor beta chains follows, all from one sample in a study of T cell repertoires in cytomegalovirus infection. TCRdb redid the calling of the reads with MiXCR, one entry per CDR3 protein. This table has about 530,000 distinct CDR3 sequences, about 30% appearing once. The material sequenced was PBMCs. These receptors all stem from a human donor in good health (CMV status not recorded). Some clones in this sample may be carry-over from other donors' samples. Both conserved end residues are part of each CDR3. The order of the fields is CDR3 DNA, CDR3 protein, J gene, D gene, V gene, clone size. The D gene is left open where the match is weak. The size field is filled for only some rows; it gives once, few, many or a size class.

cdr3_nt: TGTGCCAGCAGTGGGCGGAGGTCCTACAATGAGCAGTTCTTC
cdr3_aa: CASSGRRSYNEQFF
j_call: TRBJ2-1
d_call: NA
v_call: TRBV6-2/TRBV6-3
clone_size: NA

cdr3_nt: TGTGCCATCAGTGAGACTAGCGATTCCTACGAGCAGTACTTC
cdr3_aa: CAISETSDSYEQYF
j_call: TRBJ2-7
d_call: TRBD2
v_call: TRBV10-3
clone_size: NA

cdr3_nt: TGTGCCAGCAGCTTAGCGGACAGCAACTATGGCTACACCTTC
cdr3_aa: CASSLADSNYGYTF
j_call: TRBJ1-2
d_call: NA
v_call: TRBV7-6
clone_size: NA

cdr3_nt: TGTGCCAGCAGTTACGGGGCCGCGGGCGGCTACACCTTC
cdr3_aa: CASSYGAAGGYTF
j_call: TRBJ1-2
d_call: NA
v_call: TRBV6-2/TRBV6-3
clone_size: few

cdr3_nt: TGTGCCAGCAGCTTAGTTGGGGATTGGGGCAATCAGCCCCAGCATTTT
cdr3_aa: CASSLVGDWGNQPQHF
j_call: TRBJ1-5
d_call: NA
v_call: TRBV7-9
clone_size: NA

cdr3_nt: TGTGCCAGCAGTTTTAAACCTTACGAGCAGTACTTC
cdr3_aa: CASSFKPYEQYF
j_call: TRBJ2-7
d_call: NA
v_call: TRBV28
clone_size: NA

cdr3_nt: TGTGCCACAACCCAGGGGGCTCGCAATCAGCCCCAGCATTTT
cdr3_aa: CATTQGARNQPQHF
j_call: TRBJ1-5
d_call: TRBD1
v_call: TRBV19
clone_size: NA

cdr3_nt: TGCGCCAGCAGCCAAGATCCCAGCGGTTATGCCAAAAACATTCAGTACTTC
cdr3_aa: CASSQDPSGYAKNIQYF
j_call: TRBJ2-4
d_call: NA
v_call: TRBV4-1
clone_size: NA

cdr3_nt: TGTGCCAGCACACATTCGGGGGGAATTGCCTACACCTTC
cdr3_aa: CASTHSGGIAYTF
j_call: TRBJ1-2
d_call: NA
v_call: TRBV6-1
clone_size: few

cdr3_nt: TGTGCCAGCAGCTCAACGGGGAACAGGGGGCGAGAAGCTTTCTTT
cdr3_aa: CASSSTGNRGREAFF
j_call: TRBJ1-1
d_call: TRBD1
v_call: TRBV7-8
clone_size: NA

cdr3_nt: TGCGCCAGCAGCCAAGATTACCCCGGGGGCAGTGGCTACACCTTC
cdr3_aa: CASSQDYPGGSGYTF
j_call: TRBJ1-2
d_call: NA
v_call: TRBV4-3
clone_size: NA

cdr3_nt: TGTGCCACCAGTTCCAGGGGAAGTCAAGAGACCCAGTACTTC
cdr3_aa: CATSSRGSQETQYF
j_call: TRBJ2-5
d_call: NA
v_call: TRBV24-1
clone_size: few

cdr3_nt: TGCGCCAGCAGCCAGGAGGACAGGGGGCGAGAGACCCAGTACTTC
cdr3_aa: CASSQEDRGRETQYF
j_call: TRBJ2-5
d_call: TRBD1
v_call: TRBV4-1
clone_size: few

cdr3_nt: TGTGCCAGCAGCCCGGCCTTAATGACTTACAATGAGCAGTTCTTC
cdr3_aa: CASSPALMTYNEQFF
j_call: TRBJ2-1
d_call: NA
v_call: TRBV7-2
clone_size: NA

cdr3_nt: TGTGCCAGCAGTTTCGGGGTAGCGGGAGTCAGCGAGCAGTACTTC
cdr3_aa: CASSFGVAGVSEQYF
j_call: TRBJ2-7
d_call: TRBD2
v_call: TRBV27
clone_size: once

cdr3_nt: TGTGCCAGCAGTGAAGATATGGACAATGAGCAGTTCTTC
cdr3_aa: CASSEDMDNEQFF
j_call: TRBJ2-1
d_call: NA
v_call: TRBV2
clone_size: NA

cdr3_nt: TGTGCCAGCACCCCGACAGGGGCGCTAATCTCTGGGGCCAACGTCCTGACTTTC
cdr3_aa: CASTPTGALISGANVLTF
j_call: TRBJ2-6
d_call: TRBD1
v_call: TRBV7-2
clone_size: few

cdr3_nt: TGCGCCAGCAGTGAGGATTGGGGGACAGATACGCAGTATTTT
cdr3_aa: CASSEDWGTDTQYF
j_call: TRBJ2-3
d_call: NA
v_call: TRBV10-2
clone_size: NA

cdr3_nt: TGCGCCAGCAGCCAAGGGGCTAGCGGGATCTTCAACAATGAGCAGTTCTTC
cdr3_aa: CASSQGASGIFNNEQFF
j_call: TRBJ2-1
d_call: TRBD2
v_call: TRBV4-1
clone_size: NA

cdr3_nt: TGTGCCAGCAGTTTATCGGACAGGGGGTATAACTATGGCTACACCTTC
cdr3_aa: CASSLSDRGYNYGYTF
j_call: TRBJ1-2
d_call: TRBD1
v_call: TRBV27
clone_size: few

cdr3_nt: TGTGCCAGCAGCCAGACAGATACGCAGTATTTT
cdr3_aa: CASSQTDTQYF
j_call: TRBJ2-3
d_call: NA
v_call: TRBV6-6
clone_size: many

cdr3_nt: TGTGCCAGCAACCAAGGGGACAGGGTCGGCTACACCTTC
cdr3_aa: CASNQGDRVGYTF
j_call: TRBJ1-2
d_call: TRBD1
v_call: TRBV28
clone_size: NA

cdr3_nt: TGTGCCAGCAGCTTAGATTTGACAAAGGGGTCCTATGGCTACACCTTC
cdr3_aa: CASSLDLTKGSYGYTF
j_call: TRBJ1-2
d_call: NA
v_call: TRBV11-3
clone_size: few

cdr3_nt: TGTGCCAGCAGTTACGGCGACACCCCTAACTATGGCTACACCTTC
cdr3_aa: CASSYGDTPNYGYTF
j_call: TRBJ1-2
d_call: NA
v_call: TRBV28
clone_size: few

cdr3_nt: TGTGCCAGTAAACTGGGAAGCGGGGGGTACAATGAGCAGTTCTTC
cdr3_aa: CASKLGSGGYNEQFF
j_call: TRBJ2-1
d_call: TRBD2
v_call: TRBV19
clone_size: NA

cdr3_nt: TGCAGCGTTGAGCCAGGACTAGGTCGCACAGATACGCAGTATTTT
cdr3_aa: CSVEPGLGRTDTQYF
j_call: TRBJ2-3
d_call: TRBD2
v_call: TRBV29-1
clone_size: NA

cdr3_nt: TGCAGTGCCAAGTCAGGGCCTACAGATACGCAGTATTTT
cdr3_aa: CSAKSGPTDTQYF
j_call: TRBJ2-3
d_call: NA
v_call: TRBV20-1
clone_size: NA

cdr3_nt: TGTGCCAGTTCGGGGGTAACTAATGAAAAACTGTTTTTT
cdr3_aa: CASSGVTNEKLFF
j_call: TRBJ1-4
d_call: NA
v_call: TRBV19
clone_size: NA

cdr3_nt: TGTGCCAGCAGTGATACTAGCGGCCAAGAGACCCAGTACTTC
cdr3_aa: CASSDTSGQETQYF
j_call: TRBJ2-5
d_call: TRBD2
v_call: TRBV2
clone_size: NA

cdr3_nt: TGTGCCAGCAGCTCGCCCCTGGGACTAGCGGGAGTTGGAGATACGCAGTATTTT
cdr3_aa: CASSSPLGLAGVGDTQYF
j_call: TRBJ2-3
d_call: TRBD2
v_call: TRBV11-3
clone_size: many

cdr3_nt: TGTGCCAGCAGTTTAAGACAGACCGTATCCTACAATGAGCAGTTCTTC
cdr3_aa: CASSLRQTVSYNEQFF
j_call: TRBJ2-1
d_call: NA
v_call: TRBV27
clone_size: NA

cdr3_nt: TGTGCCAGCAGTTTTGTATCCCATCAGGAGACCCAGTACTTC
cdr3_aa: CASSFVSHQETQYF
j_call: TRBJ2-5
d_call: NA
v_call: TRBV12-3/TRBV12-4
clone_size: NA

cdr3_nt: TGTGCCACCAGTGAAGGGTCAGGGGGCGCCCGGAAGGAAAGTGAAAAACTGTTTTTT
cdr3_aa: CATSEGSGGARKESEKLFF
j_call: TRBJ1-4
d_call: TRBD1
v_call: TRBV24-1
clone_size: NA

cdr3_nt: TGTGCCTGGATGGGACTAGCGGGAGTCAATGAGCAGTTCTTC
cdr3_aa: CAWMGLAGVNEQFF
j_call: TRBJ2-1
d_call: TRBD2
v_call: TRBV30
clone_size: NA

cdr3_nt: TGTGCCAGCAGCTTAGGTTTTAGCGGTTTGGGCAATGAGCAGTTCTTC
cdr3_aa: CASSLGFSGLGNEQFF
j_call: TRBJ2-1
d_call: NA
v_call: TRBV7-3
clone_size: many

cdr3_nt: TGCGCCACCAGGACCGGCTACAATGAGCAGTTCTTC
cdr3_aa: CATRTGYNEQFF
j_call: TRBJ2-1
d_call: NA
v_call: TRBV5-1
clone_size: few

cdr3_nt: TGTGCCACCAGTGATGTACAGGGGGGGCCAGGGCCCCAGCATTTT
cdr3_aa: CATSDVQGGPGPQHF
j_call: TRBJ1-5
d_call: TRBD1
v_call: TRBV24-1
clone_size: few

cdr3_nt: TGTGCCAGCAGCTGGGGGTGGGTAGCGGGAACGAATGAGCAGTTCTTC
cdr3_aa: CASSWGWVAGTNEQFF
j_call: TRBJ2-1
d_call: TRBD2
v_call: TRBV7-2
clone_size: many

cdr3_nt: TGCAGTGCTAATGTAAATAGCAATCAGCCCCAGCATTTT
cdr3_aa: CSANVNSNQPQHF
j_call: TRBJ1-5
d_call: NA
v_call: TRBV20-1
clone_size: NA

cdr3_nt: TGTGCCAGCAGCCTAAAAGTGAACACCGGGGAGCTGTTTTTT
cdr3_aa: CASSLKVNTGELFF
j_call: TRBJ2-2
d_call: NA
v_call: TRBV11-2
clone_size: NA

cdr3_nt: TGTGCCAGCAGCTTCATGCGAGAGACCCAGTACTTC
cdr3_aa: CASSFMRETQYF
j_call: TRBJ2-5
d_call: NA
v_call: TRBV11-2
clone_size: few